These 18 T cell receptor beta chains share one sample of origin, sequenced in a study of cytomegalovirus exposure and HLA in healthy donors. The PCR used 60 Vbeta and 13 Jbeta primers. Using immunoSEQ multiplex PCR, the repertoire was profiled, and TCRdb retains in-frame clones only, with some absent. The sample lists 100,000 to 150,000 clones, roughly 74% occurring once. The sequenced sample consisted of PBMCs. The source is a woman between 50 and 59 years old in good health and CMV-seropositive.

This rearrangement joins TRBV6-1 to TRBJ2-4; a weak D match, TRBD1 (5 bases). Germline V gene data show CDR1 as MNHNS and CDR2 as SASEGT. Trimming took off 7 bases at V and 8 bases at J, with 12 bases between the two ends. The CDR3 is made up of 12 amino acids. CDR3: CASKTTQDIQYF. CDR3 DNA sequence: TGTGCCAGCAAAACCACACAGGACATTCAGTACTTC.

The V and J genes are TRBV4-1 and TRBJ2-1; D perhaps matches TRBD2 (5 bases). The V gene lost 2 bases and the J gene lost 8 bases, with 13 bases spanning the gap. Germline V gives CDR1 MGHRA, CDR2 YSYEKL. The CDR3 is made up of 14 amino acids. This CDR3 reads CASSQMDSRDEQFF. The CDR3 nucleotides read TGCGCCAGCAGCCAAATGGACTCACGGGATGAGCAGTTCTTC.

This clone was found many times. The gene calls are TRBV4-2 and TRBJ2-4; TRBD2 matches at 16 bases. Germline V CDR1 and CDR2: LGHNA, YNFKEQ. Trimming cost V 4 bases and J 8 bases; bases outside gene matches: 5. The CDR3 is 16 amino acids. In DNA form, the CDR3 reads TGTGCCAGCAGCCCGGGACTAGCGGGGGGGCCAGACATTCAGTACTTC. Amino acids: CASSPGLAGGPDIQYF.

V and J are TRBV5-1 and TRBJ1-4, with 7 bases identical to TRBD1. CDR3 length: 15 residues. CDR1 is SGHRS and CDR2 is YFSETQ in the germline V gene. V trimming: 2 bases; J trimming: 3 bases; junction bases outside the gene matches: 4. The CDR3 loop reads CASSLTGVPNEKLFF. CDR3 in DNA: TGCGCCAGCAGCTTAACAGGGGTGCCTAATGAAAAACTGTTTTTT.

This clone has a single count. This chain joins TRBV7-9 and TRBJ1-2; no firm D call. CDR3 length: 14 amino acids. V was trimmed by 2 bases and J by 8 bases, leaving 15 bases between them. CDR1 SEHNR and CDR2 FQNEAQ come from the germline V gene (reference sequence). Here the CDR3 DNA reads TGTGCCAGCAGCTTATTGCAGATAGGCGGGGGCTACACCTTC. This encodes CASSLLQIGGGYTF.

This clone was seen just once. At the DNA level, this CDR3 is encoded by other sequences in the same sample as well. The chain joins TRBV19 to TRBJ2-3, with 12 nucleotides matching TRBD2. Losses at the gene ends were 6 bases for V and 2 bases for J; bases not matched to a gene: 3. The CDR3 consists of 15 residues. CDR1 LNHDA and CDR2 SQIVND come from the germline V gene (reference sequence). Here the CDR3 DNA reads TGTGCCAGTAGCACTAGCGGGGGGAACACAGATACGCAGTATTTT. Its protein product is CASSTSGGNTDTQYF.

To note about this clone: This sample includes further DNA sequences coding for the same CDR3. The CDR3 spells CASRIDRSSYNEQFF. In DNA, the CDR3 is TGTGCCAGTAGGATCGACAGGAGCTCCTACAATGAGCAGTTCTTC. This chain links TRBV19 with TRBJ2-1, with D possibly matching TRBD1 (6 bases). The ends were cut back, 6 bases at V and 0 bases at J, with 12 bases in the middle. CDR3 length: 15 amino acids. Germline values: CDR1 LNHDA, CDR2 SQIVND (reference sequence).

The J gene is TRBJ2-1, the V gene TRBV9; D unresolved. The length of the CDR3 is 12 residues. Between the trimmed V and J ends, which lost 4 bases and 7 bases, there was a span of 9 bases. Germline V gene lookup returns CDR1 SGDLS and CDR2 YYNGEE. The CDR3 loop is CASSSNRNEQFF. For the CDR3, the DNA is TGTGCCAGCAGCTCTAACCGGAATGAGCAGTTCTTC.

The V gene is TRBV9, the J gene TRBJ1-2; 7 positions match TRBD1. Looked up from germline, CDR1 is SGDLS and CDR2 is YYNGEE. The length of the CDR3 is 13 residues. The J segment lost 8 bases and the V segment lost 2 bases, leaving 6 bases of the junction unmatched. CDR3 protein: CASSVGQAWGYTF. The DNA of the CDR3 is TGTGCCAGCAGCGTCGGACAGGCATGGGGCTACACCTTC.

This sequence joins TRBV7-8 and TRBJ2-1; D is possibly TRBD1 (5 bases). The length of the CDR3 is 15 residues. V lost 5 bases and J 3 bases, leaving 14 bases between the germline ends. The germline gives CDR1 SGHVS, CDR2 FQNEAQ. The CDR3 coding sequence is TGTGCCAGCAGCGCCGGACATAAGGGCTACAATGAGCAGTTCTTC. It translates to CASSAGHKGYNEQFF.

This clone was detected only a few times. The chain recombines TRBV7-2 with TRBJ2-6, with D possibly being TRBD1 (6 bases). The CDR3 consists of 15 residues. V lost 3 bases and J lost 2, with 8 bases in between. Germline values: CDR1 SGHTA, CDR2 FQGNSA. The CDR3 is CASSFRQAGANVLTF. In nucleotides, the CDR3 is TGTGCCAGCAGCTTTCGACAGGCTGGGGCCAACGTCCTGACTTTC. The full variable domain, in which reference TRBV7-2 and TRBJ2-6 provide the parts outside the CDR3, is GAGVSQSPSNKVTEKGKDVELRCDPISGHTALYWYRQSLGQGLEFLIYFQGNSAPDKSGLPSDRFSAERTGGSVSTLTIQRTQQEDSAVYLCASSFRQAGANVLTFGAGSRLTVL.

This rearrangement joins TRBV7-6 to TRBJ2-7; TRBD1 matches 9 bases. The germline V gene encodes CDR1 SGHVS and CDR2 FNYEAQ. The CDR3 spans 15 residues. J gave up 6 bases and V 4 bases, and 10 bases lay outside the gene matches. CDR3 DNA: TGTGCCAGCAGCTCACGGTGGACAGGGGTAGGCGAGCAGTACTTC. Its protein product is CASSSRWTGVGEQYF.

CDR3 residues: CASSPTTEETQYF. The CDR3 coding sequence is TGTGCCAGCAGCCCGACTACAGAAGAGACCCAGTACTTC. The chain carries TRBV27 and TRBJ2-5; perhaps TRBD2 as D (5 bases). CDR3 length: 13 amino acids. Per germline, CDR1 MNHEY and CDR2 SMNVEV (reference sequence). The V end lost 6 bases, the J end lost 3 bases, and 11 bases lay between the germline ends.

This clone was observed once. V gene TRBV15 combines with J gene TRBJ1-4; 7 bases are shared with TRBD1. Per germline, CDR1 LNHNV and CDR2 YYDKDF (reference sequence). After removal of 1 base from V and 3 bases from J, the junction contained 5 bases not matched to a gene. This CDR3 spans 16 amino acids. The CDR3 DNA is TGTGCCACCAGCAGAGTAGGGGACAGCCCTAATGAAAAACTGTTTTTT. It translates to CATSRVGDSPNEKLFF.

The chain employs TRBV11-2 and TRBJ2-4, with D perhaps TRBD1 (6 bases). The germline V and J ends were trimmed by 3 bases and 5 bases, with 11 bases remaining between them. Germline assignment: CDR1 SGHAT and CDR2 FQNNGV. The CDR3 is made up of 14 amino acids. The CDR3 loop is CASSFAGAQNIQYF. DNA of the CDR3: TGTGCCAGCAGCTTCGCAGGGGCGCAAAACATTCAGTACTTC.

This clone was recorded once. This chain uses TRBV6-1 with TRBJ2-1, with TRBD2 identical over 8 bases. The germline V gene has CDR1 MNHNS and CDR2 SASEGT. With 7 bases clipped from V and 9 bases from J, the junction kept 11 bases outside the gene matches. The CDR3 loop spans 14 amino acids. The CDR3 sequence is CASTGGEGRGEQFF. The DNA for the CDR3 is TGTGCCAGCACCGGGGGGGAAGGACGCGGTGAGCAGTTCTTC.

The gene calls are TRBV9 and TRBJ1-1; D is perhaps TRBD1 (5 bases). The germline CDR1 and CDR2 sequences are SGDLS and YYNGEE. The CDR3 consists of 16 residues. V was pared by 2 bases and J by 0 bases, with 14 bases between. For the CDR3, the DNA is TGTGCCAGCAGCGTGGGAGGGGCTAGGGTGAACACTGAAGCTTTCTTT. The encoded protein is CASSVGGARVNTEAFF.

This chain uses TRBV9 with TRBJ1-4; 9 nucleotides match TRBD1. In germline, CDR1 is SGDLS, CDR2 YYNGEE. CDR3 size: 15 residues. The V gene end was trimmed by 2 bases and the J gene end by 6 bases; junction bases not matched to a gene: 5. This CDR3 is CASSVSGTGYEKLFF. CDR3 DNA: TGTGCCAGCAGCGTGAGCGGGACAGGGTATGAAAAACTGTTTTTT.